The present entry profiles one T cell receptor (beta chain) with its context. Stated treatment: randomized to nivolumab then ipilimumab (arm A) or the reverse (arm B). PBMC sorting kept live CD3+CD8+ cells without CD19 or CD56. Here immunoSEQ multiplex PCR was the method, and the copy in TCRdb shows in-frame clones only, minus some. The table has 15,000 to 20,000 clones, 73% seen once. With 5 bases clipped from V and 3 bases from J, the junction kept 8 bases outside the gene matches. CDR1 SGHVS and CDR2 FNYEAQ come from the germline V gene. The CDR3 covers 16 residues. This specimen belongs to a study of sequential checkpoint blockade in melanoma.

The sequence was collected from a human donor with melanoma. This rearrangement joins TRBV7-6 to TRBJ2-2, with 8 bases identical to TRBD1. The sequenced sample was CD8+ T cells sorted from blood (inferred from file names), obtained from a patient given nivolumab and ipilimumab in sequence. The CDR3 region has the DNA TGTGCCAGCAGCACCCCAGGGGGCGAGGACACCGGGGAGCTGTTTTTT. Its translation is CASSTPGGEDTGELFF.